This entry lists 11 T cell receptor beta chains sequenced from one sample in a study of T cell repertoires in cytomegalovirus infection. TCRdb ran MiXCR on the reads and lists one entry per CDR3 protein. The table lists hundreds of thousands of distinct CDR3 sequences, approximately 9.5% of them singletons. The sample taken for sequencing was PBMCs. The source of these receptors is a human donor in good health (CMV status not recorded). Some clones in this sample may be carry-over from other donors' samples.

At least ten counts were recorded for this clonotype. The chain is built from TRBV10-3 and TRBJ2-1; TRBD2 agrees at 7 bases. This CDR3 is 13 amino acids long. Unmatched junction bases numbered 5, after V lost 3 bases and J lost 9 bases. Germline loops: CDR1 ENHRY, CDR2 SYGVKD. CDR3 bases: TGTGCCATCAGTGAATCAGCGGGGTTTGAGCAGTTCTTC. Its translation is CAISESAGFEQFF.

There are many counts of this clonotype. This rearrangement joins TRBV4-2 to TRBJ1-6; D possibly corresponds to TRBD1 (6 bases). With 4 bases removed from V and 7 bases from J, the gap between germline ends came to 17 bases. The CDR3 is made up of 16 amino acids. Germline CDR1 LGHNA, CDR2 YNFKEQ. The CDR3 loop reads CASSPTPGTGNSPLHF. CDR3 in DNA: TGTGCCAGCAGCCCTACTCCCGGAACAGGGAATTCACCCCTCCACTTT.

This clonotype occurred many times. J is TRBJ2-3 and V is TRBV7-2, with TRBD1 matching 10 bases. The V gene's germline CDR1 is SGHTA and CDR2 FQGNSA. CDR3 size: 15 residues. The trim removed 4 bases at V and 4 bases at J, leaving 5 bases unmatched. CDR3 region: CASSSGQGGPDTQYF. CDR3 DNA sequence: TGTGCCAGCAGCTCAGGACAGGGGGGCCCAGATACGCAGTATTTT.

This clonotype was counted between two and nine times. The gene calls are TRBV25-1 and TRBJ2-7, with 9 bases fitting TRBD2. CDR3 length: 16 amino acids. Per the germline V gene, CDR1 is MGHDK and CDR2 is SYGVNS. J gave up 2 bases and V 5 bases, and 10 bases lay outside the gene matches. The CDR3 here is CASSSPSGGPTYEQYF. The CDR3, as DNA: TGTGCCAGCAGTTCCCCAAGCGGGGGGCCCACCTACGAGCAGTACTTC.

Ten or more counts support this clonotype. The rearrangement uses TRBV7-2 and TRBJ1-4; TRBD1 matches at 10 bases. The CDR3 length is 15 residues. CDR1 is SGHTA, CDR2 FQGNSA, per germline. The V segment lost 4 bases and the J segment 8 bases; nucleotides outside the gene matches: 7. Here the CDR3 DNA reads TGTGCCAGCAGCTCGACCGGGACAGGGGTCGAAAAACTGTTTTTT. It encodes CASSSTGTGVEKLFF. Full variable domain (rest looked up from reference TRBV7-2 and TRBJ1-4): GAGVSQSPSNKVTEKGKDVELRCDPISGHTALYWYRQSLGQGLEFLIYFQGNSAPDKSGLPSDRFSAERTGGSVSTLTIQRTQQEDSAVYLCASSSTGTGVEKLFFGSGTQLSVL.

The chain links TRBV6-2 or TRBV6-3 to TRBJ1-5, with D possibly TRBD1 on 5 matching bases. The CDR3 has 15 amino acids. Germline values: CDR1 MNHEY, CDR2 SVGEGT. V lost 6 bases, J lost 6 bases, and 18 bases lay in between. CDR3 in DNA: TGTGCCAGCAGGCCCGGGACCGGAGGGACTCAGCCCCAGCATTTT. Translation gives CASRPGTGGTQPQHF.

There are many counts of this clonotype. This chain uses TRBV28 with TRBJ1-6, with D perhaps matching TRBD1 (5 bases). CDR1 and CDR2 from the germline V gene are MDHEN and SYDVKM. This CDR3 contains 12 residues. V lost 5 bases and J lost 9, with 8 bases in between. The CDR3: CASSPGGSPLHF. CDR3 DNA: TGTGCCAGCAGTCCCGGGGGTTCACCCCTCCACTTT.

CDR3 bases: TGTGCCACCAGTGGTCAGGGGGCGCGGAATGAGCAGTTCTTC. Protein: CATSGQGARNEQFF. The J gene is TRBJ2-1, the V gene TRBV24-1, with TRBD1 matching 8 bases. Per germline, CDR1 KGHDR and CDR2 SFDVKD. V was pared by 5 bases and J by 7 bases, with 6 bases of the junction left unmatched. The CDR3 sequence is 14 residues long.

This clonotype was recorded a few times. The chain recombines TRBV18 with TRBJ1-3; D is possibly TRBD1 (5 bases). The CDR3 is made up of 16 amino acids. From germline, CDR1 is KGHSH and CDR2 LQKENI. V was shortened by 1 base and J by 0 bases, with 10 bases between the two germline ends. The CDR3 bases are TGTGCCAGCTCACCACAGGGACCTTTCTCTGGAAACACCATATATTTT. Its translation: CASSPQGPFSGNTIYF.

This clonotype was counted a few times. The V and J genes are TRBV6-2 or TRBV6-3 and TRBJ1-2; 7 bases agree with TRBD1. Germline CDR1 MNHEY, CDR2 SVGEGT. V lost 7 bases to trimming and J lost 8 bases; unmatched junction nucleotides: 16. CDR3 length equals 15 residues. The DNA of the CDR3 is TGTGCCAGCACCAATCGATTGACAGGGAGGGACGGCTACACCTTC. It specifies CASTNRLTGRDGYTF.

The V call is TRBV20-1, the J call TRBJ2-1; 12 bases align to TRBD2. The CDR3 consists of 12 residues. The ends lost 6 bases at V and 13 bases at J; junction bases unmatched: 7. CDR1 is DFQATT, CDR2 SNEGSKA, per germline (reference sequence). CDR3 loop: CSAAGLAGPQFF. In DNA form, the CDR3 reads TGCAGTGCCGCCGGACTAGCGGGACCTCAGTTCTTC.